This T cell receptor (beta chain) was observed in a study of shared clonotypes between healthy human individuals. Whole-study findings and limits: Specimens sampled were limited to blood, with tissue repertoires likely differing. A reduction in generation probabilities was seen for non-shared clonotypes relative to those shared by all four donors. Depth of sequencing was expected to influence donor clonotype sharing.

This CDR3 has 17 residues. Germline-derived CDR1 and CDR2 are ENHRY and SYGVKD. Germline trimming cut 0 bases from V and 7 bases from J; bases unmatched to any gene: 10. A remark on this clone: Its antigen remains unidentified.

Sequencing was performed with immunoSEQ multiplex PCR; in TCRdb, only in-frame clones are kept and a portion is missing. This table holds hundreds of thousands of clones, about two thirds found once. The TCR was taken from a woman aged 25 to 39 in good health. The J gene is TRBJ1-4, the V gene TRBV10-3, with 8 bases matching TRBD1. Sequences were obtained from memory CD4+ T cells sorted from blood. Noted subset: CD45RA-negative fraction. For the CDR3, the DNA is TGTGCCATCAGTGAGTCCTATTTTCAGGGGGCTAGTGAAAAACTGTTTTTT. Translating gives CAISESYFQGASEKLFF.